The sequence of this T cell receptor beta chain was determined in a study of blood T cell repertoires in COVID-19. Overall study: The samples span acute and convalescent COVID-19 from the United States, Italy and Spain.

As processed by the authors: Estimates of nucleated cell counts were drawn from the amplification of reference gene primers. Sequenced by immunoSEQ multiplex PCR; TCRdb stores in-frame clones only, minus some. V, J and clone size derive from that table, while D and trimming were established from the DNA sequence. The sample holds approximately 150,000 clones, roughly four fifths seen once. The CDR3 runs 14 residues. J gave up 3 bases and V 4 bases, and 2 bases lay outside the gene matches. The V gene's germline CDR1 is MDHEN and CDR2 SYDVKM. Only one count was recorded for this clone. The same CDR3 arises from other DNA sequences in this sample as well.

Specimen: peripheral blood. This receptor was taken from a man in his sixties or seventies who had recovered from COVID-19. The chain couples TRBV28 to TRBJ2-3, with 9 nucleotides matching TRBD1. CDR3 sequence: CASSSGQGTDTQYF. The CDR3 coding sequence is TGTGCCAGCAGTTCGGGACAGGGAACAGATACGCAGTATTTT.